This is a list of T cell receptor beta chains from one sample in a study of blood T cell repertoires in COVID-19. Method: immunoSEQ multiplex PCR; TCRdb's copy keeps in-frame clones and lacks some. Among about 160,000 clones listed, 85% were seen once. The sequencing sample was made of peripheral blood. The receptors originated from a human donor with acute or convalescent COVID-19. The donor label of this sample is uncertain. Both conserved end residues are part of each CDR3. A D gene is named only where the DNA matches it firmly. A clone size is listed for some rows: how often the clone was seen (once, few, many), or a class if it is expanded.

TRBJ1-5	TRBV4-3	NA	NA	TGCGCCAGCAGCCAATCAGGGGCAAGCAATCAGCCCCAGCATTTT	CASSQSGASNQPQHF
TRBJ1-5	TRBV7-8	NA	NA	TGTGCCAGCAGCCACCGAGTTAAGGGAGGCAATCAGCCCCAGCATTTT	CASSHRVKGGNQPQHF
TRBJ1-1	TRBV19	NA	TRBD1	TGTGCCAGTACCCTAGATGGCAGGGGGGAAGCTTTCTTT	CASTLDGRGEAFF
TRBJ2-7	TRBV2	NA	NA	TGTGCCAGCAGGACAGGCGCATCCTACGAGCAGTACTTC	CASRTGASYEQYF
TRBJ1-2	TRBV5-4	NA	TRBD1	TGTGCCAGCAGCTTGGCGGGACAGGGGGGCTATGGCTACACCTTC	CASSLAGQGGYGYTF
TRBJ1-1	TRBV19	NA	TRBD1	TGTGCCAGTAGGAAGGACAGGGCGAACACTGAAGCCTTCTTT	CASRKDRANTEAFF
TRBJ1-4	TRBV7-7	few	NA	TGTGCCAGCAGCCTCAGCGGTGCAGCGGGGGAAAAACTGTTTTTT	CASSLSGAAGEKLFF
TRBJ1-5	TRBV4-2	NA	NA	TGTGCCAGCAGCCGGGCAGACAGCAACAATCAGCCCCAGCATTTT	CASSRADSNNQPQHF
TRBJ1-3	TRBV11-2	NA	NA	TGTGCCAGCAGCTTAACAGACAGCTCTGGAAACACCATATATTTT	CASSLTDSSGNTIYF
TRBJ1-1	TRBV7-6	NA	TRBD1	TGTGCCAGCAGCTTAAGAGGGGGACAGGGGCGTGGTGAAGCTTTCTTT	CASSLRGGQGRGEAFF
TRBJ1-6	TRBV4-1	once	TRBD1	TGCGCCAGCAGCCAAGATCCTGGGACAGGGTTATTGGAACCCCTCCACTTT	CASSQDPGTGLLEPLHF
TRBJ2-2	TRBV2	NA	TRBD2	TGTGCCAGCACCGAAAGGGGACTAGCGGGCGTGGGGAGCGGGGAGCTGTTTTTT	CASTERGLAGVGSGELFF
TRBJ1-2	TRBV9	NA	TRBD1	TGTGCCAGCAGCGTAGGACAGGGACAGATCTATGGCTACACCTTC	CASSVGQGQIYGYTF
TRBJ1-1	TRBV6-2/TRBV6-3	NA	NA	TGTGCCAGCAGCGCACGGCCGGGAACCGTGAACACTGAAGCTTTCTTT	CASSARPGTVNTEAFF